Sequencing of this T cell receptor beta chain was carried out in a study of blood T cell repertoires in COVID-19. The overall study: Samples representing acute and convalescent COVID-19 were sourced from the United States, Italy and Spain. Sample material is recorded as cDNA or gDNA derived from T cells, B-cell-depleted T cells, or PBMCs.

How the authors handled the data: By means of reference gene primer amplification, nucleated cell counts were estimated. The repertoire was sequenced with immunoSEQ multiplex PCR; TCRdb's copy has only in-frame clones and lacks some. V, J and clone size derive from that table, while D and trimming were established from the DNA sequence. Of tens of thousands of clones in the sample, 82% are singletons; the top ten hold around 20%. The CDR3 is 15 amino acids. With 4 bases clipped from V and 6 bases from J, the junction kept 10 bases outside the gene matches. Germline loops: CDR1 SGDLS, CDR2 YYNGEE. The sequence was collected from a human donor in a cohort sampled during active COVID-19. Sequencing was done on a sample of peripheral blood. The chain carries TRBV9 and TRBJ1-2, with 9 bases lining up with TRBD1. In DNA, the CDR3 is TGTGCCAGCAGCTCAACAGGGGGCGGGAGAGATGGCTACACCTTC. This codes for CASSSTGGGRDGYTF.